Shown below are 20 T cell receptor beta chains from a single sample sequenced in a study of cytomegalovirus exposure and HLA in healthy donors. 60 Vbeta and 13 Jbeta primers were used in PCR. Sequencing used immunoSEQ multiplex PCR; TCRdb keeps in-frame clones, though not all of them. The repertoire holds about 130,000 clones, with about 80% as singletons. Source material: PBMCs. The receptors were gathered from a woman between 35 and 50 years old in good health and CMV-seronegative.

The chain recombines TRBV5-4 with TRBJ1-5; D remains unclear. V was shortened by 0 bases and J by 0 bases, with 10 bases between the two germline ends. This CDR3 spans 16 amino acids. In germline, CDR1 is SGHNT, CDR2 YYREEE (reference sequence). Here the CDR3 reads CASSLGGVDSNQPQHF. Written as DNA, the CDR3 is TGTGCCAGCAGCTTGGGCGGTGTAGATAGCAATCAGCCCCAGCATTTT.

The V gene is TRBV7-2, the J gene TRBJ2-2, with D possibly matching TRBD1 (6 bases). CDR3 length: 17 residues. Germline V gene lookup returns CDR1 SGHTA and CDR2 FQGNSA. V lost 5 bases to trimming and J lost 3 bases, with 19 bases between them. CDR3 protein: CASSPPPEGVYTGELFF. Written as DNA, the CDR3 is TGTGCCAGCAGCCCCCCCCCTGAGGGGGTTTACACCGGGGAGCTGTTTTTT.

The CDR3 DNA follows: TGTGCCAGCAGCCCGGGACACAGAGAGACCCAGTACTTC. Amino acid sequence: CASSPGHRETQYF. The chain combines TRBV7-9 with TRBJ2-5; maybe TRBD1 (6 bases). CDR1 is SEHNR, CDR2 FQNEAQ, per germline (reference sequence). The CDR3 totals 13 residues. Trimming stripped 5 bases from V and 4 bases from J, with 11 bases between.

This chain links TRBV2 with TRBJ1-2, with 10 positions matching TRBD1. V lost 7 bases and J lost 5; bases outside the gene matches: 16. The CDR3 extends over 17 amino acids. From germline, CDR1 is SNHLY and CDR2 FYNNEI. The CDR3 nucleotides are TGTGCCAGCACTACTACCCGACAGGGGGCGAAATATTATGGCTACACCTTC. Its protein is CASTTTRQGAKYYGYTF.

This chain joins TRBV27 and TRBJ2-5; 7 bases fit TRBD2. This CDR3 has 15 amino acids. CDR1 MNHEY and CDR2 SMNVEV come from the germline V gene (reference sequence). CDR3 bases: TGTGACTTAGCTTTGGCCGGGGGGTCTCGGGAGACCCAGTACTTC. Translation: CDLALAGGSRETQYF.

This clone was detected many times. The chain links TRBV5-1 to TRBJ1-1; D gene uncertain. Trimming took 7 bases from V and 6 from J, leaving 10 bases between them. CDR1 SGHRS and CDR2 YFSETQ come from the germline V gene. This CDR3 is built from 11 residues. DNA for the CDR3: TGCGCCAGCCGACTTCGGGCTGAAGCTTTCTTT. It codes for CASRLRAEAFF.

J is TRBJ1-2 and V is TRBV7-6, with TRBD1 identical over 10 bases. The V gene's germline CDR1 is SGHVS and CDR2 FNYEAQ. CDR3 length equals 18 residues. The J segment lost 7 bases and the V segment lost 0 bases, leaving 14 bases of the junction unmatched. The CDR3 DNA reads TGTGCCAGCAGCTTAGCGCCCTACCAGAGACAGGGGGCGCTTGGCTACACCTTC. Amino acids: CASSLAPYQRQGALGYTF.

V is TRBV11-2 and J is TRBJ2-7, with 8 bases aligning to TRBD2. Germline CDR1 and CDR2: SGHAT and FQNNGV. J gave up 2 bases and V 3 bases, and 6 bases lay outside the gene matches. CDR3 length: 15 amino acids. CDR3 DNA sequence: TGTGCCAGCAGCTTTATGACTAGCGAGGCCTACGAGCAGTACTTC. As protein: CASSFMTSEAYEQYF. The full variable domain, its missing parts supplied by reference TRBV11-2 and TRBJ2-7, is EAGVAQSPRYKIIEKRQSVAFWCNPISGHATLYWYQQILGQGPKLLIQFQNNGVVDDSQLPKDRFSAERLKGVDSTLKIQPAKLEDSAVYLCASSFMTSEAYEQYFGPGTRLTVT.

The chain has TRBV18 and TRBJ1-1; TRBD1 might be the D (6 bases). V dropped 4 bases and J dropped 3 bases, with 9 bases sitting between them. CDR1 KGHSH and CDR2 LQKENI come from the germline V gene. CDR3 length: 13 residues. The CDR3 loop is CASSLTGYTEAFF. CDR3 in DNA: TGTGCCAGCTCACTTACAGGGTACACTGAAGCTTTCTTT.

The chain combines TRBV28 with TRBJ1-2; TRBD1 agrees at 7 bases. Trimming at V came to 6 bases and at J to 10 bases, leaving 8 bases not matched to a gene. Germline V lookup: CDR1 MDHEN, CDR2 SYDVKM. The CDR3 is 12 amino acids. CDR3 in amino acids: CASRSTDRLYTF. The CDR3 DNA reads as TGTGCCAGCAGGTCCACGGACAGGCTCTACACCTTC.

The V call is TRBV7-9, the J call TRBJ1-5, with 7 bases fitting TRBD1. V lost 5 bases to trimming and J lost 0 bases; unmatched junction nucleotides: 4. This CDR3 is built from 15 residues. Germline V gives CDR1 SEHNR, CDR2 FQNEAQ (reference sequence). The CDR3 sequence: CASSPQGNSNQPQHF. In DNA form, the CDR3 reads TGTGCCAGCAGCCCACAGGGGAATAGCAATCAGCCCCAGCATTTT. Based on the CDR3 plus reference TRBV7-9 and TRBJ1-5, the full variable domain is DTGVSQNPRHKITKRGQNVTFRCDPISEHNRLYWYRQTLGQGPEFLTYFQNEAQLEKSRLLSDRFSAERPKGSFSTLEIQRTEQGDSAMYLCASSPQGNSNQPQHFGDGTRLSIL.

The J gene is TRBJ2-2, the V gene TRBV7-2; 10 bases line up with TRBD2. Germline CDR1 is SGHTA and CDR2 is FQGNSA. J lost 0 bases, V lost 4 bases, and 8 bases had no gene match. CDR3 size: 18 residues. CDR3 DNA sequence: TGTGCCAGCAGCTCCCAAGCGGGAGGGCTCCCGAACACCGGGGAGCTGTTTTTT. It specifies CASSSQAGGLPNTGELFF.

The rearrangement links TRBV4-2 to TRBJ2-7; D is possibly TRBD2 (5 bases). The V gene lost 0 bases and the J gene lost 4 bases, with 10 bases spanning the gap. The CDR3 extends over 14 amino acids. The germline CDR1 and CDR2 sequences are LGHNA and YNFKEQ. The CDR3 DNA reads TGTGCCAGCAGCCAAGATCGGACTTCTTACGAGCAGTACTTC. Protein sequence: CASSQDRTSYEQYF.

This clone has just a few counts. The gene calls are TRBV13 and TRBJ2-1; 8 positions agree with TRBD2. Germline V gene lookup returns CDR1 PRHDT and CDR2 FYEKMQ (reference sequence). This CDR3 spans 18 amino acids. Germline trimming cut 1 base from V and 2 bases from J; bases unmatched to any gene: 10. The CDR3 region is CASSLDKGTRGTYNEQFF. CDR3 bases: TGTGCCAGCAGCTTAGATAAGGGGACTAGAGGTACCTACAATGAGCAGTTCTTC.

The chain recombines TRBV4-1 with TRBJ2-1, with 7 bases aligning to TRBD1. This CDR3 is built from 14 residues. The V gene's germline CDR1 is MGHRA and CDR2 YSYEKL. The trim removed 3 bases at V and 9 bases at J, leaving 8 bases unmatched. The CDR3 bases are TGCGCCAGCAGCCAGAACAGGGGTTTAAGTGAGCAGTTCTTC. It codes for CASSQNRGLSEQFF.

The chain recombines TRBV10-2 with TRBJ1-1, with TRBD1 identical over 11 bases. This CDR3 has 18 residues. In germline, CDR1 is WSHSY, CDR2 SAAADI. V gave up 6 bases and J gave up 0 bases; unmatched junction bases: 12. The CDR3 sequence: CASSLGQGASRVNTEAFF. DNA of the CDR3: TGCGCCAGCAGCCTCGGACAGGGGGCGAGTCGGGTGAACACTGAAGCTTTCTTT.

The chain uses TRBV10-3 and TRBJ1-1; tentatively, D is TRBD1 (5 bases). Germline V lookup: CDR1 ENHRY, CDR2 SYGVKD. The CDR3 is 15 amino acids. Trimming stripped 4 bases from V and 2 bases from J, with 14 bases between. The CDR3, as DNA: TGTGCCATCAGTGGTCAGGGTGGGGAAAACACTGAAGCTTTCTTT. Protein product: CAISGQGGENTEAFF.

The chain is built from TRBV27 and TRBJ1-1; a weak D match, TRBD1 (6 bases). Trimming removed 3 bases from V and 1 base from J, with 9 bases in between. There are 14 residues in the CDR3. Looked up from germline, CDR1 is MNHEY and CDR2 is SMNVEV (reference sequence). CDR3 residues: CASSLGAPNTEAFF. The CDR3 coding sequence is TGTGCCAGCAGTTTGGGGGCACCGAACACTGAAGCTTTCTTT.

The chain carries TRBV28 and TRBJ1-5; D is uncertain. Germline CDR1 is MDHEN and CDR2 is SYDVKM. The length of the CDR3 is 13 residues. Trimming pared 2 bases from V and 3 bases from J, leaving 5 bases between. The CDR3: CASSLPNNQPQHF. Here the CDR3 DNA reads TGTGCCAGCAGTTTACCTAACAATCAGCCCCAGCATTTT. Combining the CDR3 with reference TRBV28 and TRBJ1-5 gives the whole variable domain DVKVTQSSRYLVKRTGEKVFLECVQDMDHENMFWYRQDPGLGLRLIYFSYDVKMKEKGDIPEGYSVSREKKERFSLILESASTNQTSMYLCASSLPNNQPQHFGDGTRLSIL.

The chain links TRBV5-1 to TRBJ1-2, with a tentative D call TRBD1 (5 bases). The CDR3 loop spans 13 amino acids. The V and J ends lost 0 bases and 6 bases respectively, with 9 bases between them. Looked up from germline, CDR1 is SGHRS and CDR2 is YFSETQ. This CDR3 reads CASSLGGEDGYTF. The CDR3, as DNA: TGCGCCAGCAGCTTGGGGGGCGAGGATGGCTACACCTTC. Supplemented by reference TRBV5-1 and TRBJ1-2, the full variable domain reads KAGVTQTPRYLIKTRGQQVTLSCSPISGHRSVSWYQQTPGQGLQFLFEYFSETQRNKGNFPGRFSGRQFSNSRSEMNVSTLELGDSALYLCASSLGGEDGYTFGSGTRLTVV.